The 22 T cell receptor beta chains given below trace back to one sample, sequenced in a study of naive and memory T cell subsets. Both TRBC1 and TRBC2 were covered by a beta constant-region primer of two equimolar oligonucleotides. A single record per CDR3 protein comes from TCRdb applying MiXCR to the UMI-ligation and nested PCR reads. Altogether around 35,000 distinct CDR3 sequences are present, about an eighth being singletons, with the ten largest covering 22%. Sample: effector memory CD4+ T cells from blood. Documented subset: effector memory, CD45RA- CD27-. The source is a human donor in good health.

This clonotype was found a few times. The chain combines TRBV5-4 with TRBJ1-3; TRBD1 agrees at 8 bases. Germline assignment: CDR1 SGHNT and CDR2 YYREEE (reference sequence). The CDR3 contains 16 residues. J lost 4 bases, V lost 4 bases, and 10 bases had no gene match. The CDR3 spells CASSHRQGRYGNTIYF. CDR3 coding DNA: TGTGCCAGCAGCCATAGACAGGGGCGGTACGGAAACACCATATATTTT.

Ten or more counts support this clonotype. The chain has TRBV2 and TRBJ2-3; 7 bases map to TRBD2. V dropped 6 bases and J dropped 9; count of bases not matched to a gene: 9. There are 13 residues in the CDR3. The germline CDR1 and CDR2 sequences are SNHLY and FYNNEI. Written as DNA, the CDR3 is TGTGCCAGCAGCGACACTGCGGGAGAGACGCAGTATTTT. Translation gives CASSDTAGETQYF.

This clonotype was observed at least ten times. The chain uses TRBV20-1 and TRBJ2-3; D not certain. Trimming pared 7 bases from V and 0 bases from J, leaving 14 bases between. Germline values: CDR1 DFQATT, CDR2 SNEGSKA (reference sequence). The CDR3 runs 14 residues. Here the CDR3 DNA reads TGCAGTGGTTCGACTGGTTCTAGCACAGATACGCAGTATTTT. It yields the protein CSGSTGSSTDTQYF.

This clonotype was seen many times. The V gene is TRBV20-1, the J gene TRBJ2-7; the match to TRBD2 covers 16 bases. The CDR3 is 16 residues long. Germline assignment: CDR1 DFQATT and CDR2 SNEGSKA (reference sequence). Trimming took 0 bases from V and 6 from J; bases not matched to a gene: 5. The CDR3 loop is CSARESGLAGGPEQYF. The CDR3 bases are TGCAGTGCTAGAGAATCGGGACTAGCGGGAGGGCCCGAGCAGTACTTC.

This clonotype has only a few counts. This chain uses TRBV4-1 with TRBJ2-2; 10 bases line up with TRBD2. The CDR3 has 16 amino acids. The germline gives CDR1 MGHRA, CDR2 YSYEKL. The V and J ends lost 0 bases and 5 bases, in that order; junction bases with no gene match: 3. CDR3 sequence reads: CASSQEGLAFTGELFF. The CDR3 DNA sequence: TGCGCCAGCAGCCAAGAGGGACTAGCGTTTACCGGGGAGCTGTTTTTT.

This clonotype has only a few counts. The CDR3 here is CASSFQTSMVFF. For the CDR3, the DNA is TGTGCCAGCAGCTTCCAGACTAGTATGGTGTTCTTC. The rearrangement uses TRBV11-2 and TRBJ2-1, with D perhaps TRBD2 (6 bases). The CDR3 is 12 amino acids. Germline V gene data show CDR1 as SGHAT and CDR2 as FQNNGV. The V end was cut by 3 bases, the J end by 15 bases, with 15 bases between.

This clonotype was observed a few times. The gene calls are TRBV20-1 and TRBJ2-1; no firm D call. Germline assignment: CDR1 DFQATT and CDR2 SNEGSKA (reference sequence). V dropped 2 bases and J dropped 7 bases, with 6 bases sitting between them. This CDR3 has 11 residues. Written as DNA, the CDR3 is TGCAGTGCTAGATTGGGGAATGAGCAGTTCTTC. Its protein is CSARLGNEQFF.

This clonotype was counted many times. The chain carries TRBV29-1 and TRBJ2-3, with D hard to call. Germline CDR1 SQVTM, CDR2 ANQGSEA. The V and J ends lost 1 base and 0 bases respectively, with 2 bases between them. The CDR3 consists of 12 residues. For the CDR3, the DNA is TGCAGCGTTGAAGGGAGCACAGATACGCAGTATTTT. This sequence encodes CSVEGSTDTQYF.

This clonotype was seen repeatedly, ten times or more. This chain uses TRBV18 with TRBJ2-7, with D possibly called TRBD1 or TRBD2 (6 bases each). This CDR3 region has 14 residues. Trimming removed 6 bases from V and 1 base from J, with 13 bases in between. The germline gives CDR1 KGHSH, CDR2 LQKENI. DNA of the CDR3: TGTGCCAGCTCCCTCGAGGGGGGTTCCTACGAGCAGTACTTC. Its translation: CASSLEGGSYEQYF.

The J gene is TRBJ2-5, the V gene TRBV6-5, with a possible D match to TRBD2 (6 bases). Trimming left V 8 bases short and J 5 bases short, with 9 bases between. In germline, CDR1 is MNHEY, CDR2 SVGAGI. CDR3 length: 11 residues. The CDR3 DNA reads as TGTGCCAGCGTTCGGGGGGAGACCCAGTACTTC. Its translation is CASVRGETQYF.

This chain connects TRBV10-3 to TRBJ2-3; D uncertain. The CDR3 sequence is 14 residues long. CDR1 and CDR2 (germline): ENHRY, SYGVKD. The ends were cut back, 3 bases at V and 2 bases at J, with 9 bases in the middle. Written as DNA, the CDR3 is TGTGCCATCAGTGAACGGGCCGACACAGATACGCAGTATTTT. Translating gives CAISERADTDTQYF.

The rearrangement links TRBV20-1 to TRBJ2-1; D is possibly TRBD2 (7 bases). This CDR3 is built from 15 residues. Germline CDR1 reads DFQATT; CDR2 reads SNEGSKA (reference sequence). Trimming left V 1 base short and J 5 bases short, with 15 bases between. In DNA, the CDR3 is TGCAGTGCTAGAGTCCGGGGGGCGATGGACAATGAGCAGTTCTTC. This translates into CSARVRGAMDNEQFF.

This clonotype has at least ten counts. The chain carries TRBV6-5 and TRBJ2-1, with 11 bases aligning to TRBD2. With V trimmed by 6 bases and J by 8 bases, 6 bases remained unmatched. This CDR3 comprises 14 residues. In germline, CDR1 is MNHEY, CDR2 SVGAGI. The CDR3 DNA sequence: TGTGCCAGCAGACAGACTAGCGGGGACGATGAGCAGTTCTTC. It translates to CASRQTSGDDEQFF.

This clonotype was seen repeatedly, ten times or more. This chain uses TRBV24-1 with TRBJ2-3, with TRBD2 matching 7 bases. Germline CDR1 is KGHDR and CDR2 is SFDVKD. V lost 2 bases, J lost 4 bases, and 5 bases stayed unmatched. The CDR3 totals 15 residues. The CDR3 is CATSDSAGVADTQYF. The CDR3 bases are TGTGCCACCAGTGATTCCGCGGGAGTAGCAGATACGCAGTATTTT.

This clonotype came up a few times. The rearrangement links TRBV6-5 to TRBJ1-1, with TRBD1 as a possible D gene (5 bases). V was clipped by 0 bases and J by 4 bases, with 6 bases between them. In germline, CDR1 is MNHEY, CDR2 SVGAGI. The CDR3 is made up of 13 amino acids. CDR3: CASSYSQGTEAFF. CDR3 coding DNA: TGTGCCAGCAGTTACTCCCAGGGCACTGAAGCTTTCTTT.

V gene TRBV28 combines with J gene TRBJ2-7; D may match TRBD1 or TRBD2 (5 bases each). CDR3 size: 15 residues. Trimming took off 5 bases at V and 8 bases at J, with 22 bases between the two ends. Germline V lookup: CDR1 MDHEN, CDR2 SYDVKM. The CDR3 nucleotides read TGTGCCAGCAGTCTTTACATCGGGGCCGCCGTGAAGCAGTACTTC. Amino acid sequence: CASSLYIGAAVKQYF.

This clonotype was detected many times. V is TRBV7-2 and J is TRBJ1-5, with D maybe TRBD1 (5 bases). V was clipped by 2 bases and J by 4 bases, with 12 bases between them. Per the germline V gene, CDR1 is SGHTA and CDR2 is FQGNSA. This CDR3 region has 15 residues. In DNA, the CDR3 is TGTGCCAGCAGCTTAACAGGTGGGACGAATCAGCCCCAGCATTTT. Amino acid sequence: CASSLTGGTNQPQHF.

This clonotype came up many times. The genes are TRBV20-1 and TRBJ1-2, with D perhaps matching TRBD1 (5 bases). The V end was cut by 6 bases, the J end by 5 bases, with 19 bases between. The CDR3 sequence is 14 residues long. CDR1 and CDR2 (germline): DFQATT, SNEGSKA (reference sequence). The CDR3 region has the DNA TGCAGTGCCCCGGGGTTGGGGCGCAGGTATGGCTACACCTTC. This gives the protein CSAPGLGRRYGYTF.

The rearrangement links TRBV18 to TRBJ2-7; no clear D gene. This CDR3 contains 13 residues. Germline V lookup: CDR1 KGHSH, CDR2 LQKENI. Trimming left V 4 bases short and J 5 bases short, with 12 bases between. The CDR3 DNA follows: TGTGCCAGCTCACAGGACGGTGTAGACGAGCAGTACTTC. Translation: CASSQDGVDEQYF.

The chain has TRBV2 and TRBJ2-7, with D unclear. CDR1 is SNHLY, CDR2 FYNNEI, per germline. Deletions cut 8 bases from V and 3 bases from J, with 17 bases between. The CDR3 covers 14 residues. The chain's CDR3 is CASVRGPRYYEQYF. The CDR3 DNA reads TGTGCCAGCGTCCGAGGCCCTCGGTACTACGAGCAGTACTTC.

The chain employs TRBV28 and TRBJ2-7; D gene ambiguous. V lost 1 base to trimming and J lost 2 bases, with 9 bases between them. The CDR3 runs 14 residues. Germline loops: CDR1 MDHEN, CDR2 SYDVKM. CDR3: CASSLSDRTYEQYF. In nucleotides, the CDR3 is TGTGCCAGCAGTTTATCGGACCGTACCTACGAGCAGTACTTC.

In its sample, this clonotype was seen a few times. The chain couples TRBV19 to TRBJ2-6, with 7 bases that match TRBD1. In germline, CDR1 is LNHDA, CDR2 SQIVND (reference sequence). CDR3 length: 16 amino acids. Losses at the gene ends were 8 bases for V and 6 bases for J; bases not matched to a gene: 13. The CDR3 loop is CASHPGQFYEANVLTF. CDR3 in DNA: TGTGCCAGTCACCCGGGACAGTTCTATGAGGCCAACGTCCTGACTTTC.